The clone carrying this T cell receptor beta chain is labeled medium-sized (0.01 to 0.1%). Its antigen is currently unknown. Clones were read by immunoSEQ multiplex PCR, and TCRdb kept only the in-frame ones, dropping some. The data show fewer than 2,000 clones, over 20% seen once. The sample originates from a study of T cells in localized non-small cell lung cancer. Whole-study results and caveats: Tumor showed lower T cell clonality than uninvolved adjacent lung, where it was highest. For the top 100 tumor clones, a median approximately 59 also appeared in adjacent lung. Longer overall survival was seen with higher T cell density measured in blood. Heterogeneity stays possible, as sequencing covered only one tumor region.

CDR3 size: 15 residues. The V gene's germline CDR1 is SGHNT and CDR2 YENEEA. Unmatched junction bases numbered 10, after V lost 5 bases and J lost 3 bases. The sample here was lung tumor tissue, taken before any cancer treatment. The chain has TRBV11-3 and TRBJ2-7; 7 bases are shared with TRBD1. The origin of this receptor is a female donor older than 55 with stage II squamous cell lung carcinoma. CDR3 residues: CASSTTGQANYEQYV. DNA for the CDR3: TGTGCCAGCAGCACGACCGGACAGGCGAACTACGAGCAGTACGTC.